The 25 T cell receptor beta chains below all came from one sample that was sequenced in a study of early T cells in non-severe SARS-CoV-2 infection. MiXCR, run by TCRdb on the 5' RACE reads, gives a single entry per CDR3 protein. Of 90,000 to 120,000 distinct CDR3 sequences in the sample, 11% were seen once. Sequenced material: whole blood. Receptors were obtained from an adult who was a healthcare worker with PCR-confirmed SARS-CoV-2 infection or an uninfected control (not recorded which).

This clonotype was detected ten times or more. The V gene is TRBV6-2 or TRBV6-3, the J gene TRBJ2-7; 7 nucleotides line up with TRBD1. V lost 9 bases to trimming and J lost 3 bases; unmatched junction nucleotides: 14. Per germline, CDR1 MNHEY and CDR2 SVGEGT. This CDR3 is 15 amino acids long. This chain's CDR3 is CASRPPRGRLYEQYF. DNA of the CDR3: TGTGCCAGTAGACCACCAAGGGGGCGGCTCTACGAGCAGTACTTC.

This clonotype has a handful of counts. The CDR3 coding sequence is TGCAGCGTTGGGGACGGGCAAAAACTGTTTTTT. Translating gives CSVGDGQKLFF. This sequence joins TRBV29-1 and TRBJ1-4; tentatively, D is TRBD1 (5 bases). Germline CDR1 and CDR2: SQVTM and ANQGSEA. Trimming pared 4 bases from V and 9 bases from J, leaving 9 bases between. The length of the CDR3 is 11 residues.

This clonotype was picked up a small number of times. The V and J genes are TRBV6-1 and TRBJ2-6; D possibly uses TRBD1 or TRBD2 (5 bases each). CDR3 length: 15 residues. V lost 8 bases, J lost 0 bases, and 11 bases lay in between. In germline, CDR1 is MNHNS, CDR2 SASEGT. The chain's CDR3 is CASGTEFSGANVLTF. In nucleotides, the CDR3 is TGTGCCAGCGGGACGGAGTTCTCTGGGGCCAACGTCCTGACTTTC.

This clonotype was found many times. The chain joins TRBV7-6 to TRBJ2-1, with 8 bases fitting TRBD2. The CDR3 length is 16 residues. Per the germline V gene, CDR1 is SGHVS and CDR2 is FNYEAQ. V lost 6 bases, J lost 7 bases, and 14 bases stayed unmatched. CDR3 loop: CASRKVLAGDGNEQFF. The CDR3 DNA reads as TGTGCCAGCAGGAAAGTGCTAGCGGGTGATGGGAATGAGCAGTTCTTC.

The V call is TRBV2, the J call TRBJ2-1; 7 bases line up with TRBD2. The germline CDR1 and CDR2 sequences are SNHLY and FYNNEI. CDR3 size: 15 residues. J lost 4 bases, V lost 3 bases, and 6 bases had no gene match. The CDR3 DNA follows: TGTGCCAGCAGTGATTCTAGCGGACTTTACAATGAGCAGTTCTTC. It translates to CASSDSSGLYNEQFF.

The V gene is TRBV28, the J gene TRBJ2-7; 7 nucleotides align to TRBD1. This CDR3 contains 14 residues. Germline CDR1 reads MDHEN; CDR2 reads SYDVKM. With 8 bases clipped from V and 1 base from J, the junction kept 8 bases outside the gene matches. The CDR3 loop reads CASLWDRGSYEQYF. The CDR3 DNA reads TGTGCCAGCCTCTGGGACAGAGGGTCCTACGAGCAGTACTTC. Supplemented by reference TRBV28 and TRBJ2-7, the full variable domain reads DVKVTQSSRYLVKRTGEKVFLECVQDMDHENMFWYRQDPGLGLRLIYFSYDVKMKEKGDIPEGYSVSREKKERFSLILESASTNQTSMYLCASLWDRGSYEQYFGPGTRLTVT.

A note on this clonotype: One end of the junction does not line up with germline, which may come from a read error. Written as DNA, the CDR3 is TGTGTCAGCTCACCCGGACAGCTGAACACTGAAGCTTTCTTT. Translation: CVSSPGQLNTEAFF. The gene calls are TRBV18 and TRBJ1-1, with a possible D match to TRBD1 (6 bases). Germline V gene data show CDR1 as KGHSH and CDR2 as LQKENI. CDR3 size: 14 residues.

Only a few counts were recorded for this clonotype. The chain uses TRBV6-2 or TRBV6-3 and TRBJ2-1, with D perhaps TRBD2 (6 bases). Germline V gene lookup returns CDR1 MNHEY and CDR2 SVGEGT. The CDR3 totals 16 residues. Trimming shortened V by 5 bases and J by 10 bases, and 24 bases separated the two germline ends. CDR3 loop: CASSNTSNRAQEEQFF. The CDR3 nucleotides are TGTGCCAGCAGTAATACTAGCAACCGGGCCCAGGAGGAGCAGTTCTTC.

The chain carries TRBV6-5 and TRBJ2-7; 13 bases fit TRBD2. CDR3 size: 14 residues. Per germline, CDR1 MNHEY and CDR2 SVGAGI. With V trimmed by 8 bases and J by 6 bases, 7 bases remained unmatched. CDR3 sequence: CASGGLAGAREQYF. CDR3 in DNA: TGTGCCAGCGGAGGACTAGCGGGAGCCCGCGAGCAGTACTTC.

This clonotype was seen only a few times. The chain couples TRBV12-3 or TRBV12-4 to TRBJ2-7; 7 bases align to TRBD2. Germline trimming cut 2 bases from V and 6 bases from J; bases unmatched to any gene: 4. The CDR3 runs to 13 residues. The CDR3 DNA reads as TGTGCCAGCAGTTTAAGGAGGGAGGGCGAGCAGTACTTC. It yields the protein CASSLRREGEQYF.

The V call is TRBV9, the J call TRBJ1-2; D gene ambiguous. Germline CDR1 SGDLS, CDR2 YYNGEE. The CDR3 is 11 amino acids. V was shortened by 5 bases and J by 2 bases, with 4 bases between the two germline ends. The CDR3 here is CASRTNYGYTF. The CDR3 DNA reads TGTGCCAGCAGGACGAACTATGGCTACACCTTC. Filled out from reference TRBV9 and TRBJ1-2, the complete variable domain reads DSGVTQTPKHLITATGQRVTLRCSPRSGDLSVYWYQQSLDQGLQFLIQYYNGEERAKGNILERFSAQQFPDLHSELNLSSLELGDSALYFCASRTNYGYTFGSGTRLTVV.

This clonotype showed up just a few times. J is TRBJ1-5 and V is TRBV5-1; D perhaps matches TRBD1 (5 bases). Germline V gene lookup returns CDR1 SGHRS and CDR2 YFSETQ. This CDR3 spans 13 amino acids. V lost 3 bases, J lost 3 bases, and 7 bases lay in between. This CDR3 is CASSWGPNQPQHF. The CDR3 nucleotides read TGCGCCAGCAGCTGGGGCCCCAATCAGCCCCAGCATTTT.

This clonotype was found many times. This chain connects TRBV7-8 to TRBJ2-4, with unresolved D. Trimming shortened V by 5 bases and J by 1 base, and 15 bases separated the two germline ends. Germline V gene lookup returns CDR1 SGHVS and CDR2 FQNEAQ. The CDR3 length is 16 residues. The CDR3: CASSLDNVPAKNIQYF. CDR3 DNA sequence: TGTGCCAGCAGCCTCGATAATGTACCGGCCAAAAACATTCAGTACTTC.

This clonotype was detected ten times or more. The chain links TRBV7-3 to TRBJ2-1; 7 bases align to TRBD2. Germline V lookup: CDR1 SGHTA, CDR2 FQGTGA. This CDR3 region has 14 residues. The V and J ends lost 1 base and 9 bases, in that order; junction bases with no gene match: 6. CDR3 nucleotides: TGTGCCAGCAGCTTAAGTGGGAGGGTCGGTGAGCAGTTCTTC. Translated: CASSLSGRVGEQFF.

J is TRBJ2-7 and V is TRBV20-1, with D uncertain. This CDR3 has 15 amino acids. V dropped 5 bases and J dropped 0 bases, with 17 bases sitting between them. CDR1 and CDR2 (germline): DFQATT, SNEGSKA (reference sequence). The CDR3 bases are TGCAGTGCTCCGGATGGACCCTTGAGCTCCTACGAGCAGTACTTC. This encodes CSAPDGPLSSYEQYF.

This clonotype was counted a few times. This CDR3 reads CASSVRTGLPTDTQYF. The CDR3 DNA follows: TGTGCCAGCAGCGTAAGGACGGGACTACCCACAGATACGCAGTATTTT. The chain joins TRBV9 to TRBJ2-3; 7 nucleotides line up with TRBD2. The V segment lost 1 base and the J segment 2 bases; nucleotides outside the gene matches: 7. The CDR3 is made up of 16 amino acids. Germline V gene sequence: CDR1 SGDLS, CDR2 YYNGEE.

The chain carries TRBV14 and TRBJ2-2; weak D call: TRBD1 (5 bases). Trimming took off 1 base at V and 4 bases at J, with 10 bases between the two ends. Germline values: CDR1 SGHDN, CDR2 FVKESK. CDR3 length: 15 residues. DNA for the CDR3: TGTGCCAGCAGCCAAGGGGGCGGCCTCACCGGGGAGCTGTTTTTT. It is translated as CASSQGGGLTGELFF.

This clonotype was recorded many times. The chain is built from TRBV28 and TRBJ1-2; 7 nucleotides align to TRBD1. With V trimmed by 3 bases and J by 5 bases, 12 bases remained unmatched. From germline, CDR1 is MDHEN and CDR2 SYDVKM. There are 16 residues in the CDR3. The CDR3 bases are TGTGCCAGCAGTTTTCGCGGACAGGTTCAACTATATGGCTACACCTTC. Its protein product is CASSFRGQVQLYGYTF.

This clonotype was seen repeatedly, ten times or more. V is TRBV4-1 and J is TRBJ1-6; possibly TRBD1 for D (6 bases). CDR1 MGHRA and CDR2 YSYEKL come from the germline V gene. Trimming removed 3 bases at V and 7 bases at J, with 16 bases between. The CDR3 consists of 16 residues. CDR3 nucleotides: TGCGCCAGCAGCCATGTCGTTGGACAGTCAAATTCACCCCTCCACTTT. Residues: CASSHVVGQSNSPLHF.

This clonotype was counted between two and nine times. The chain is built from TRBV10-3 and TRBJ2-1; D gene uncertain. The CDR3 sequence is 11 residues long. Deletions cut 3 bases from V and 10 bases from J, with 7 bases between. In germline, CDR1 is ENHRY, CDR2 SYGVKD. DNA for the CDR3: TGTGCCATCAGTGAAACTTGGGAGCAGTTCTTC. Translated, it gives CAISETWEQFF.

This clonotype was seen more than once but under ten times. V usage is TRBV28 and J usage is TRBJ1-4; possibly TRBD1 for D (5 bases). The germline V gene encodes CDR1 MDHEN and CDR2 SYDVKM. CDR3 length: 16 amino acids. Trimming left V 5 bases short and J 3 bases short, with 16 bases between. The CDR3 region has the DNA TGTGCCAGCAGTGGGGCGAAAACGGTGGCTAATGAAAAACTGTTTTTT. This translates into CASSGAKTVANEKLFF.

The V gene is TRBV28, the J gene TRBJ2-1, with 7 nucleotides matching TRBD2. V was clipped by 7 bases and J by 2 bases; unmatched bases: 2. The CDR3 is made up of 13 amino acids. Germline V CDR1 and CDR2: MDHEN, SYDVKM. CDR3 in amino acids: CASIGRPYNEQFF. The CDR3 coding sequence is TGTGCCAGCATCGGGAGGCCCTACAATGAGCAGTTCTTC.

V usage is TRBV6-6 and J usage is TRBJ2-7; 9 bases are a match to TRBD1. Looked up from germline, CDR1 is MNHNY and CDR2 is SVGAGI (reference sequence). After removal of 2 bases from V and 6 bases from J, the junction contained 5 bases not matched to a gene. The CDR3 is 14 amino acids. CDR3 coding DNA: TGTGCCAGCAGTTACGGGGACAGGGAAGGCGAGCAGTACTTC. Translated: CASSYGDREGEQYF.

A few counts support this clonotype. This sequence joins TRBV12-3 or TRBV12-4 and TRBJ2-1, with 12 bases aligning to TRBD2. The CDR3 loop spans 17 amino acids. V gave up 6 bases and J gave up 8 bases; unmatched junction bases: 14. CDR3 sequence (DNA): TGTGCCAGCAGCCTGGGGGCTAGCGGGAGGGCCCTCGATGAGCAGTTCTTC. Amino acid sequence: CASSLGASGRALDEQFF.

V gene TRBV12-3 or TRBV12-4 combines with J gene TRBJ1-5, with 8 bases lining up with TRBD1. There are 15 residues in the CDR3. After removal of 5 bases from V and 2 bases from J, the junction contained 5 bases not matched to a gene. CDR3 loop: CASSVTGGRNQPQHF. For the CDR3, the DNA is TGTGCCAGCAGTGTTACAGGGGGACGCAATCAGCCCCAGCATTTT.